These 28 T cell receptor beta chains came from one sample sequenced in a study of T cells in Graves' hyperthyroidism and ophthalmopathy. The source material, RNA transcripts, was used to amplify TCR beta CDR3 regions. RT-PCR in the first round (using the HTBI primer set) targeted the TCR CDR3. MiXCR, applied by TCRdb to the multiplex PCR reads, yields one record per CDR3 protein. The table records approximately 360,000 distinct CDR3 sequences, 15% to 18% of them present only once. Sequenced: blood. These receptors all come from a woman aged 18 to 35 with Graves' hyperthyroidism that later progressed to Graves' ophthalmopathy.

This clonotype was found many times. The chain employs TRBV5-1 and TRBJ2-2, with D hard to call. CDR3 length equals 16 residues. Trimming took off 2 bases at V and 1 base at J, with 12 bases between the two ends. The V gene's germline CDR1 is SGHRS and CDR2 YFSETQ. CDR3 DNA sequence: TGCGCCAGCAGCTTAAAACCGATGGAGAACACCGGGGAGCTGTTTTTT. Translation gives CASSLKPMENTGELFF.

This clonotype was recorded at least ten times. The V gene is TRBV7-6, the J gene TRBJ2-3; D ambiguous. V lost 5 bases and J lost 5, with 14 bases in between. This CDR3 is built from 14 residues. Germline V gene sequence: CDR1 SGHVS, CDR2 FNYEAQ. The CDR3 DNA reads TGTGCCAGCAGCCACCCTATGAGAGAAGATACGCAGTATTTT. Translating gives CASSHPMREDTQYF.

This clonotype was counted many times. The chain combines TRBV13 with TRBJ2-5; 7 bases are a match to TRBD2. The CDR3 is 14 amino acids. Germline V gene lookup returns CDR1 PRHDT and CDR2 FYEKMQ (reference sequence). The V segment lost 6 bases and the J segment 4 bases; nucleotides outside the gene matches: 8. CDR3 bases: TGTGCCAGCAGTCACGGGGGGTCGGGAGAGACCCAGTACTTC. This gives the protein CASSHGGSGETQYF.

This sequence joins TRBV13 and TRBJ2-5, with 13 bases lining up with TRBD2. Germline lookup yields CDR1 PRHDT and CDR2 FYEKMQ (reference sequence). This CDR3 is 16 amino acids long. Trimming cost V 1 base and J 5 bases; bases outside gene matches: 4. CDR3 amino acids: CASSLEGLAGLETQYF. The CDR3, as DNA: TGTGCCAGCAGCTTAGAGGGACTAGCGGGGCTGGAGACCCAGTACTTC. Combining the CDR3 with reference TRBV13 and TRBJ2-5 gives the whole variable domain AAGVIQSPRHLIKEKRETATLKCYPIPRHDTVYWYQQGPGQDPQFLISFYEKMQSDKGSIPDRFSAQQFSDYHSELNMSSLELGDSALYFCASSLEGLAGLETQYFGPGTRLLVL.

This clonotype was observed many times. The V and J genes are TRBV24-1 and TRBJ2-7; TRBD2 is a possible D gene (6 bases). This CDR3 spans 12 amino acids. The V end lost 1 base, the J end lost 7 bases, and 7 bases lay between the germline ends. Germline CDR1 is KGHDR and CDR2 is SFDVKD. The CDR3 sequence is CATSDFGGEQYF. CDR3 nucleotide sequence: TGTGCCACCAGTGATTTCGGGGGAGAGCAGTACTTC.

This rearrangement joins TRBV7-2 to TRBJ1-4, with unresolved D. The germline V and J ends were trimmed by 1 base and 2 bases, with 11 bases remaining between them. Looked up from germline, CDR1 is SGHTA and CDR2 is FQGNSA. The CDR3 extends over 16 amino acids. CDR3 DNA: TGTGCCAGCAGCTTAGGCCCTTACAGCACTAATGAAAAACTGTTTTTT. Amino acid sequence: CASSLGPYSTNEKLFF. Full variable domain (remainder filled in from reference TRBV7-2 and TRBJ1-4): GAGVSQSPSNKVTEKGKDVELRCDPISGHTALYWYRQSLGQGLEFLIYFQGNSAPDKSGLPSDRFSAERTGGSVSTLTIQRTQQEDSAVYLCASSLGPYSTNEKLFFGSGTQLSVL.

In its sample, this clonotype was seen many times. The chain is built from TRBV28 and TRBJ1-6; D possibly corresponds to TRBD1 (6 bases). The V gene's germline CDR1 is MDHEN and CDR2 SYDVKM. This CDR3 is built from 14 residues. V was cut by 3 bases and J by 6 bases, with 9 bases left in between. As DNA, the CDR3 is TGTGCCAGCAGTTTGGGGGGCGGTAATTCACCCCTCCACTTT. Residues: CASSLGGGNSPLHF.

The CDR3 spells CASSSGDSLYEQYF. Here the CDR3 DNA reads TGTGCCAGCAGCTCCGGGGACTCCCTCTACGAGCAGTACTTC. The rearrangement joins TRBV5-6 to TRBJ2-7, with D perhaps matching TRBD2 (6 bases). The CDR3 sequence is 14 residues long. CDR1 and CDR2 (germline): SGHDT, YYEEEE. V was shortened by 3 bases and J by 3 bases, with 13 bases between the two germline ends.

The chain employs TRBV14 and TRBJ2-2, with D unclear. CDR1 and CDR2 (germline): SGHDN, FVKESK. The germline V and J ends were trimmed by 3 bases and 1 base, with 6 bases remaining between them. There are 14 residues in the CDR3. CDR3 region: CASSQSRNTGELFF. In nucleotides, the CDR3 is TGTGCCAGCAGCCAGTCCCGGAACACCGGGGAGCTGTTTTTT.

This clonotype was recorded at least ten times. The J gene is TRBJ2-2, the V gene TRBV20-1, with D possibly being TRBD1 (5 bases). Trimming took off 5 bases at V and 1 base at J, with 14 bases between the two ends. Germline CDR1 is DFQATT and CDR2 is SNEGSKA (reference sequence). There are 15 residues in the CDR3. Written as DNA, the CDR3 is TGCAGTGCTGCAGGGTACCGTGGGAACACCGGGGAGCTGTTTTTT. Translation: CSAAGYRGNTGELFF.

The J gene is TRBJ2-1, the V gene TRBV20-1; TRBD2 matches 13 bases. Germline values: CDR1 DFQATT, CDR2 SNEGSKA (reference sequence). With 3 bases clipped from V and 6 bases from J, the junction kept 8 bases outside the gene matches. This CDR3 is 16 amino acids long. The CDR3 is CSARIPTSGGFNEQFF. DNA for the CDR3: TGCAGTGCTAGGATACCGACTAGCGGGGGGTTCAATGAGCAGTTCTTC.

This clonotype came up many times. The chain links TRBV5-1 to TRBJ1-5; D is possibly TRBD1 (5 bases). The CDR3 is 14 amino acids. Germline CDR1 and CDR2: SGHRS and YFSETQ. Between the trimmed V and J ends, which lost 0 bases and 6 bases, there was a span of 10 bases. CDR3 nucleotide sequence: TGCGCCAGCAGCTTGGGAGAGGGGATTCAGCCCCAGCATTTT. Its translation is CASSLGEGIQPQHF.

This clonotype showed up many times. The chain is built from TRBV6-1 and TRBJ1-2, with D possibly being TRBD1 (5 bases). This CDR3 region has 13 residues. Per germline, CDR1 MNHNS and CDR2 SASEGT. The germline V and J ends were trimmed by 2 bases and 5 bases, with 9 bases remaining between them. The CDR3: CASSETGGYGYTF. For the CDR3, the DNA is TGTGCCAGCAGTGAAACAGGTGGTTATGGCTACACCTTC.

The sample holds a few counts of this clonotype. V usage is TRBV24-1 and J usage is TRBJ2-3; D not certain. The V end was cut by 2 bases, the J end by 3 bases, with 2 bases between. The CDR3 totals 12 residues. The germline V gene has CDR1 KGHDR and CDR2 SFDVKD. DNA of the CDR3: TGTGCCACCAGTGATTCGACAGATACGCAGTATTTT. It codes for CATSDSTDTQYF.

The rearrangement uses TRBV19 and TRBJ1-2; TRBD1 agrees at 7 bases. Germline-derived CDR1 and CDR2 are LNHDA and SQIVND (reference sequence). CDR3 length: 12 residues. After removal of 6 bases from V and 4 bases from J, the junction contained 2 bases not matched to a gene. DNA of the CDR3: TGTGCCAGTAGGGGACAGCTCTATGGCTACACCTTC. As protein: CASRGQLYGYTF.

Ten or more counts support this clonotype. The V call is TRBV18, the J call TRBJ2-1, with D possibly being TRBD2 (6 bases). Trimming took off 4 bases at V and 4 bases at J, with 23 bases between the two ends. The CDR3 has 18 residues. Germline V gene data show CDR1 as KGHSH and CDR2 as LQKENI. The CDR3 here is CASSRTGTAYLWYNEQFF. CDR3 sequence (DNA): TGTGCCAGCTCACGTACCGGGACTGCCTATTTATGGTACAATGAGCAGTTCTTC.

The chain employs TRBV4-2 and TRBJ2-2; TRBD1 or TRBD2 may be the D gene (5 bases each). Germline V gene data show CDR1 as LGHNA and CDR2 as YNFKEQ. CDR3 length: 16 amino acids. Between the trimmed V and J ends, which lost 0 bases and 6 bases, there was a span of 14 bases. CDR3 sequence: CASSQEGVRSSGELFF. Written as DNA, the CDR3 is TGTGCCAGCAGCCAAGAGGGGGTTCGTAGTTCCGGGGAGCTGTTTTTT.

The gene calls are TRBV20-1 and TRBJ1-3; no clear D gene. Trimming took off 3 bases at V and 1 base at J, with 10 bases between the two ends. The CDR3 is made up of 14 amino acids. The germline V gene has CDR1 DFQATT and CDR2 SNEGSKA (reference sequence). The CDR3 sequence is CSASGEWSGNTIYF. Here the CDR3 DNA reads TGCAGTGCTAGCGGAGAATGGTCTGGAAACACCATATATTTT.

This clonotype was picked up a small number of times. This may arise from a read error, as a much more abundant clone is one base away. This chain uses TRBV6-4 with TRBJ2-1; possible D gene TRBD1, 5 bases. Germline V gene data show CDR1 as MRHNA and CDR2 as SNTAGT. This CDR3 is 15 amino acids long. The CDR3 DNA sequence: TGTGCCAGCAGTAGAGAGGCAGGGCCCTACAGTGAGCAGTTCTTC. Encoded protein: CASSREAGPYSEQFF.

Concerning this clonotype itself: This could be a read error, since a much larger clone is one nucleotide away. V usage is TRBV5-1 and J usage is TRBJ2-7; D is perhaps TRBD2 (7 bases). The CDR3 has 15 residues. Germline values: CDR1 SGHRS, CDR2 YFSETQ. Trimming removed 6 bases from V and 4 bases from J, with 20 bases in between. The CDR3 region has the DNA TGCGCCAGCATCGTTCGGACTAGGGGGGGTTACGAGCAGTACTTC. The encoded protein is CASIVRTRGGYEQYF.

Turning to this clonotype: A single base separates this from a much larger clone, so it may be a read error. This rearrangement joins TRBV5-1 to TRBJ2-3; 8 nucleotides align to TRBD2. V trimming: 4 bases; J trimming: 6 bases; junction bases outside the gene matches: 10. The germline V gene has CDR1 SGHRS and CDR2 YFSETQ. The CDR3 has 15 residues. CDR3 amino acids: CASSPEEREFDTQYF. The DNA of the CDR3 is TGCGCCAGCAGCCCCGAAGAGCGGGAGTTTGATACGCAGTATTTT.

This clonotype was counted between two and nine times. The chain joins TRBV10-3 to TRBJ2-1, with 7 bases fitting TRBD2. The CDR3 loop spans 17 amino acids. V lost 3 bases to trimming and J lost 1 base; unmatched junction nucleotides: 9. The V gene's germline CDR1 is ENHRY and CDR2 SYGVKD. CDR3: CAISERREMWSYNEQFF. The CDR3 bases are TGTGCCATCAGTGAAAGGCGGGAGATGTGGTCCTACAATGAGCAGTTCTTC.

This clonotype appeared many times. The chain joins TRBV20-1 to TRBJ2-1; 10 bases are shared with TRBD2. Germline values: CDR1 DFQATT, CDR2 SNEGSKA (reference sequence). Trimming removed 5 bases from V and 8 bases from J; junction bases left unmatched: 9. The CDR3 sequence is 14 residues long. The CDR3 DNA reads TGCAGTGCTGGCCCTGGACTAGCGGAAGATGAGCAGTTCTTC. Translating it yields CSAGPGLAEDEQFF.

This clonotype was recorded a few times. This rearrangement joins TRBV27 to TRBJ2-1; 10 bases match TRBD2. Germline loops: CDR1 MNHEY, CDR2 SMNVEV (reference sequence). With V trimmed by 2 bases and J by 0 bases, 7 bases remained unmatched. CDR3 length: 18 residues. The CDR3 DNA reads TGTGCCAGCAGTTTACTTTCCGCTAGCGGGAGCTCCTACAATGAGCAGTTCTTC. Translated, it gives CASSLLSASGSSYNEQFF.

There are many counts of this clonotype. The chain employs TRBV5-1 and TRBJ2-3; D gene uncertain. The CDR3 consists of 14 residues. Germline V gene sequence: CDR1 SGHRS, CDR2 YFSETQ. V lost 0 bases and J lost 4, with 9 bases in between. In DNA, the CDR3 is TGCGCCAGCAGCTTGGAAAGGGCAGCAGATACGCAGTATTTT. It encodes CASSLERAADTQYF. The full variable domain, rest sourced from reference TRBV5-1 and TRBJ2-3, is KAGVTQTPRYLIKTRGQQVTLSCSPISGHRSVSWYQQTPGQGLQFLFEYFSETQRNKGNFPGRFSGRQFSNSRSEMNVSTLELGDSALYLCASSLERAADTQYFGPGTRLTVL.

This clonotype was recorded many times. The V gene is TRBV24-1, the J gene TRBJ2-3; D gene unclear. Trimming took off 4 bases at V and 2 bases at J, with 9 bases between the two ends. The V gene's germline CDR1 is KGHDR and CDR2 SFDVKD. CDR3 length: 14 residues. The CDR3 DNA reads TGTGCCACCAGTGAGAAGGCTCACACAGATACGCAGTATTTT. It codes for CATSEKAHTDTQYF.

In this sample, this clonotype turned up many times. V and J are TRBV28 and TRBJ2-3; no clear D. Trimming stripped 2 bases from V and 1 base from J, with 13 bases between. This CDR3 is 16 amino acids long. Germline CDR1 MDHEN, CDR2 SYDVKM. The CDR3 spells CASSLVLPSRTDTQYF. CDR3 sequence (DNA): TGTGCCAGCAGTTTAGTTCTTCCTTCACGCACAGATACGCAGTATTTT.

This clonotype was picked up many times. In DNA form, the CDR3 reads TGCAGTGCTAGAACGACTAGCGGGCGGGGACTCTACAATGAGCAGTTCTTC. It codes for CSARTTSGRGLYNEQFF. This chain joins TRBV20-1 and TRBJ2-1, with TRBD2 matching 10 bases. The CDR3 spans 17 residues. V trimming: 2 bases; J trimming: 3 bases; junction bases outside the gene matches: 10. Germline lookup yields CDR1 DFQATT and CDR2 SNEGSKA (reference sequence).